A selection of T cell receptor beta chains follows, all from one sample in a study of T-cell reconstitution after alpha-beta-depleted transplantation in children. One entry per CDR3 protein, called by TCRdb with MiXCR from the PCR reads. The sample has over 550,000 distinct CDR3 sequences, more than 9% seen once. The sequencing used PBMCs from the stem cell graft donor, collected from the stem cell graft. The source is a human donor who donated a stem cell graft to a child with acute myeloid leukemia. CDR3s include the opening cysteine and the closing phenylalanine or tryptophan. Each record gives: clone size, V gene, J gene, CDR3 protein. Expanded clones are given a class, and other clones once, few, many or no size at all.

clone size: NA; V gene: TRBV19; J gene: TRBJ2-6; CDR3 protein: CASSIKGQQGANVLTF
clone size: NA; V gene: TRBV28; J gene: TRBJ2-1; CDR3 protein: CASTSEENGNEQFF
clone size: few; V gene: TRBV10-3; J gene: TRBJ2-1; CDR3 protein: CAISESQSDEQFF
clone size: few; V gene: TRBV28; J gene: TRBJ1-1; CDR3 protein: CASSLLGQITEAFF
clone size: few; V gene: TRBV7-2; J gene: TRBJ2-1; CDR3 protein: CASSRQGGKNNEQFF
clone size: many; V gene: TRBV28; J gene: TRBJ2-7; CDR3 protein: CATSRSYEQYF
clone size: few; V gene: TRBV6-5; J gene: TRBJ1-6; CDR3 protein: CASSYGQGAGKALHF
clone size: many; V gene: TRBV5-1; J gene: TRBJ2-7; CDR3 protein: CASSLASFYEQYF
clone size: NA; V gene: TRBV27; J gene: TRBJ2-7; CDR3 protein: CASSYGLASAYEQYF
clone size: few; V gene: TRBV7-3; J gene: TRBJ2-1; CDR3 protein: CASSLNGRSDNEQFF
clone size: NA; V gene: TRBV20-1; J gene: TRBJ2-1; CDR3 protein: CSARVGQQDNEQFF
clone size: NA; V gene: TRBV12-3/TRBV12-4; J gene: TRBJ1-1; CDR3 protein: CASSAGVAEAFF
clone size: many; V gene: TRBV20-1; J gene: TRBJ2-1; CDR3 protein: CSARELAGPQFYNEQFF
clone size: few; V gene: TRBV27; J gene: TRBJ2-1; CDR3 protein: CASSLGRSLYNEQFF
clone size: many; V gene: TRBV12-3/TRBV12-4; J gene: TRBJ2-5; CDR3 protein: CASSFSGRAVETQYF
clone size: many; V gene: TRBV7-2; J gene: TRBJ2-5; CDR3 protein: CASSPQSETQYF
clone size: many; V gene: TRBV9; J gene: TRBJ1-1; CDR3 protein: CASSARGAHTEAFF
clone size: few; V gene: TRBV29-1; J gene: TRBJ2-1; CDR3 protein: CSVEAVRTRDYNEQFF
clone size: NA; V gene: TRBV18; J gene: TRBJ2-3; CDR3 protein: CASSRKDTQYF
clone size: many; V gene: TRBV20-1; J gene: TRBJ1-1; CDR3 protein: CSAEPGGGTEAFF
clone size: NA; V gene: TRBV27; J gene: TRBJ1-2; CDR3 protein: CASSLGNRENYGYTF
clone size: few; V gene: TRBV7-2; J gene: TRBJ2-3; CDR3 protein: CASSSLSLTQYF
clone size: few; V gene: TRBV6-2/TRBV6-3; J gene: TRBJ2-1; CDR3 protein: CASGEVAGGNEQFF
clone size: NA; V gene: TRBV7-9; J gene: TRBJ2-6; CDR3 protein: CASSLVGAPGANVLTF
clone size: many; V gene: TRBV5-6; J gene: TRBJ2-1; CDR3 protein: CASSLDRQFF
clone size: many; V gene: TRBV5-1; J gene: TRBJ2-1; CDR3 protein: CASFPGGEGQNEQFF
clone size: few; V gene: TRBV20-1; J gene: TRBJ2-1; CDR3 protein: CSEVRGSNLGNEQFF
clone size: few; V gene: TRBV7-2; J gene: TRBJ2-7; CDR3 protein: CASSLRQLTYEQYF
clone size: few; V gene: TRBV6-1; J gene: TRBJ2-5; CDR3 protein: CANSRGPAETQYF